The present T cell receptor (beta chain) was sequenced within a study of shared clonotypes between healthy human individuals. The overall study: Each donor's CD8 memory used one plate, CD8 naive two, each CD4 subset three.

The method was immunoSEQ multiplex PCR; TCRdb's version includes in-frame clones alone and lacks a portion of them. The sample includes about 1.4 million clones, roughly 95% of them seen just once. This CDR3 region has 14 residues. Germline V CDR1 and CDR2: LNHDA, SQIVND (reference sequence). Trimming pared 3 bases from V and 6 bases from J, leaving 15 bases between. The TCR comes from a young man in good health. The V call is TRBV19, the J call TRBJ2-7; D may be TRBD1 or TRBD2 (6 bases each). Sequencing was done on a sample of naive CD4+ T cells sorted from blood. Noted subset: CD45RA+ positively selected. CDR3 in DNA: TGTGCCAGTAGTATCGTTGGGGGGCACGGCGAGCAGTACTTC. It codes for CASSIVGGHGEQYF.